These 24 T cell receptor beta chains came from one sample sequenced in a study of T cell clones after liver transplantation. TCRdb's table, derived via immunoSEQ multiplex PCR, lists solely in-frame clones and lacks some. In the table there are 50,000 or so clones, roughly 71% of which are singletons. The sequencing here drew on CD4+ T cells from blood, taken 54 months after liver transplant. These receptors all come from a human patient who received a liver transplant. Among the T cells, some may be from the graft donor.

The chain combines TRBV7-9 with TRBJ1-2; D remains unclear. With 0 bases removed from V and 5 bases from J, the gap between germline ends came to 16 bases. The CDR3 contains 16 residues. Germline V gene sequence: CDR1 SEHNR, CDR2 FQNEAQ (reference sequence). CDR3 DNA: TGTGCCAGCAGCTTAGCGGCTGGGGTAATAGGTTATGGCTACACCTTC. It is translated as CASSLAAGVIGYGYTF.

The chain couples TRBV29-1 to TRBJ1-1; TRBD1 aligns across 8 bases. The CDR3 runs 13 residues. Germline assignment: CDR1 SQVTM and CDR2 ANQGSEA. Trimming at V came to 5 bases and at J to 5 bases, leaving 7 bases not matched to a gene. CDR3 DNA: TGCAGCGTTCCCGCAGGGGGCGCGACTGAAGCTTTCTTT. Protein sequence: CSVPAGGATEAFF.

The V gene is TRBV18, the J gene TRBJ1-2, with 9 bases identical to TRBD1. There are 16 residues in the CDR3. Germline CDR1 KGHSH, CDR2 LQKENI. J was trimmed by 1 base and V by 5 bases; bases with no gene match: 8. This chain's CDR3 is CASSGTGRRFNYGYTF. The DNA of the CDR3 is TGTGCCAGCTCAGGGACAGGGCGAAGGTTTAACTATGGCTACACCTTC.

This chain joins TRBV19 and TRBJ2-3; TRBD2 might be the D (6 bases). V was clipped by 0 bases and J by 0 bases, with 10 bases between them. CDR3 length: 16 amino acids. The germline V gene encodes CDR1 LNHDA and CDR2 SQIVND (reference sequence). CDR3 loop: CASSIEGGFSTDTQYF. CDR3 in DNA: TGTGCCAGTAGTATAGAGGGGGGATTTAGCACAGATACGCAGTATTTT.

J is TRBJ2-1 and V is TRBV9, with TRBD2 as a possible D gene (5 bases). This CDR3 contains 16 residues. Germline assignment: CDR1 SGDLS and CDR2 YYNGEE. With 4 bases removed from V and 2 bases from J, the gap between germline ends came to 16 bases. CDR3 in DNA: TGTGCCAGCAGCCCGTCGGGAAGCCAGACCTACAATGAGCAGTTCTTC. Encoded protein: CASSPSGSQTYNEQFF.

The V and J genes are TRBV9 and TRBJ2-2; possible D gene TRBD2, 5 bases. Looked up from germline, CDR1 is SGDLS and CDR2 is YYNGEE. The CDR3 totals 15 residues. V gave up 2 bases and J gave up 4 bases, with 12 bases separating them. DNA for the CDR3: TGTGCCAGCAGCGTTTCGGCTAGCCGCACCGGGGAGCTGTTTTTT. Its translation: CASSVSASRTGELFF.

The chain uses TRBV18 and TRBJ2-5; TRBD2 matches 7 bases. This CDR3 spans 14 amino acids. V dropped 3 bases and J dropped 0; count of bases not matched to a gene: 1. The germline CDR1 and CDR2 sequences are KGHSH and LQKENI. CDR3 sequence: CASSPGLDQETQYF. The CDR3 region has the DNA TGTGCCAGCTCACCTGGACTAGACCAAGAGACCCAGTACTTC.

This CDR3 is CASSSQDKGTGELFF. In nucleotides, the CDR3 is TGTGCCAGCAGCAGCCAAGATAAGGGGACCGGGGAGCTGTTTTTT. This chain links TRBV4-2 with TRBJ2-2; perhaps TRBD1 as D (5 bases). The CDR3 is 15 amino acids. Trimming shortened V by 5 bases and J by 5 bases, and 15 bases separated the two germline ends. The V gene's germline CDR1 is LGHNA and CDR2 YNFKEQ.

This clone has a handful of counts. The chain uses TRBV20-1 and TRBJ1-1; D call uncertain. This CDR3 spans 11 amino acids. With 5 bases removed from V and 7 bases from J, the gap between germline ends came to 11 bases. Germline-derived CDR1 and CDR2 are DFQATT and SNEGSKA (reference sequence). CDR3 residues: CSAQGIFEAFF. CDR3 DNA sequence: TGCAGTGCTCAAGGGATTTTTGAAGCTTTCTTT.

The CDR3 region has the DNA TGTGCCAGCAGCTTGGGCCCCCAAGGTGAAAAACTGTTTTTT. As protein: CASSLGPQGEKLFF. The V gene is TRBV5-4, the J gene TRBJ1-4; D gene unclear. This CDR3 region has 14 residues. V was pared by 0 bases and J by 7 bases, with 10 bases between. The germline V gene encodes CDR1 SGHNT and CDR2 YYREEE (reference sequence).

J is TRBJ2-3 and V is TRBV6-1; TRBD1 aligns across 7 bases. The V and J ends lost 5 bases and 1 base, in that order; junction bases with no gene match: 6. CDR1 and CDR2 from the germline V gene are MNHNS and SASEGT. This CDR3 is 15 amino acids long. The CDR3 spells CASSTGVRRTDTQYF. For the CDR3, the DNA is TGTGCCAGCAGTACAGGGGTGAGGCGCACAGATACGCAGTATTTT.

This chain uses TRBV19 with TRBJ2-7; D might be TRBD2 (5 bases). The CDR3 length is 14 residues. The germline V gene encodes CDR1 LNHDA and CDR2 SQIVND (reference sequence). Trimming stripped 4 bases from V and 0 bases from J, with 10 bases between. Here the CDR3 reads CASSRTGSSYEQYF. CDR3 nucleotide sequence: TGTGCCAGTAGTAGGACTGGAAGCTCCTACGAGCAGTACTTC.

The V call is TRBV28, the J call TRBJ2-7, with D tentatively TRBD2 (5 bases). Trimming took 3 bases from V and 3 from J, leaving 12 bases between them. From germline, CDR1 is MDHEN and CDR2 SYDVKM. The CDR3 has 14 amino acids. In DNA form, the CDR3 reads TGTGCCAGCAGTTTCCTACTTGGAGGCTACGAGCAGTACTTC. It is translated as CASSFLLGGYEQYF.

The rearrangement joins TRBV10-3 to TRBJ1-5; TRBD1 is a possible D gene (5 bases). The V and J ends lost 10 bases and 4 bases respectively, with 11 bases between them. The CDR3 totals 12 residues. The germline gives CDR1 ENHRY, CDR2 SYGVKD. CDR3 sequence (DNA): TGTGCCACCCGCGGGGGTAATCAGCCCCAGCATTTT. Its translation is CATRGGNQPQHF.

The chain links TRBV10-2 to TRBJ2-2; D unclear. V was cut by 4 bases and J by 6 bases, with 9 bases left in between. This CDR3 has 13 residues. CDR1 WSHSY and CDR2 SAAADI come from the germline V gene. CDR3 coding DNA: TGCGCCAGCAGTGTCAGACCGGCCGGGGAGCTGTTTTTT. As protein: CASSVRPAGELFF.

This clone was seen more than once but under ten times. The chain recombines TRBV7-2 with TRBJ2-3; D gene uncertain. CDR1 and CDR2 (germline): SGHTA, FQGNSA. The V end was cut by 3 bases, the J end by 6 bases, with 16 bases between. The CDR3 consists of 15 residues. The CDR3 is CASSFLVVGADTQYF. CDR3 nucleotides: TGTGCCAGCAGCTTTCTGGTAGTAGGTGCGGATACGCAGTATTTT.

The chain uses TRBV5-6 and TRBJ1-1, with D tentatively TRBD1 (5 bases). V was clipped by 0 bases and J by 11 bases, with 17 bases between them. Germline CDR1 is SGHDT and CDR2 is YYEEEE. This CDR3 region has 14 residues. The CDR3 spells CASSLAYRWGRAFF. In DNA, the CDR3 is TGTGCCAGCAGCTTGGCTTACAGGTGGGGTAGGGCTTTCTTT.

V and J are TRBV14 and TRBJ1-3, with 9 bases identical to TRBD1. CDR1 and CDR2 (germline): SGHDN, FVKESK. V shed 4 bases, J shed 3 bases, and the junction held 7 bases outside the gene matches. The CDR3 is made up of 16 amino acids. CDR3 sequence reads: CASSLHTGGVGNTIYF. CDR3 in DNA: TGTGCCAGCAGCCTTCATACAGGGGGCGTTGGAAACACCATATATTTT.

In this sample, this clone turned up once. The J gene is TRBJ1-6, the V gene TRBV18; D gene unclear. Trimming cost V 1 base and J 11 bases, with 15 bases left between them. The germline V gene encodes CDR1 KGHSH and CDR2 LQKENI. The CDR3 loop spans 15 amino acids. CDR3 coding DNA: TGTGCCAGCTCACCACTGGACTCCCCTGGGGCACCCCTCCACTTT. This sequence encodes CASSPLDSPGAPLHF.

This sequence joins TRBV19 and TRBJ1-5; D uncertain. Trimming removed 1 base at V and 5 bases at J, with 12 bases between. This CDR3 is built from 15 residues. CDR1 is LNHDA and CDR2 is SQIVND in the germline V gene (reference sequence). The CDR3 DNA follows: TGTGCCAGTAGTATAGCATTAAGGGTAGATCAGCCCCAGCATTTT. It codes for CASSIALRVDQPQHF. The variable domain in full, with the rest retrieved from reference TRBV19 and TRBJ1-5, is DGGITQSPKYLFRKEGQNVTLSCEQNLNHDAMYWYRQDPGQGLRLIYYSQIVNDFQKGDIAEGYSVSREKKESFPLTVTSAQKNPTAFYLCASSIALRVDQPQHFGDGTRLSIL.

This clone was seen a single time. CDR3 nucleotides: TGTGCCAGCAGCTTTAGGGGGAGGGCCAGAGCCTACGAGCAGTACTTC. Translated, it gives CASSFRGRARAYEQYF. The chain uses TRBV11-2 and TRBJ2-7; maybe TRBD2 (7 bases). Trimming cost V 3 bases and J 2 bases, with 17 bases left between them. In germline, CDR1 is SGHAT, CDR2 FQNNGV. The CDR3 sequence is 16 residues long.

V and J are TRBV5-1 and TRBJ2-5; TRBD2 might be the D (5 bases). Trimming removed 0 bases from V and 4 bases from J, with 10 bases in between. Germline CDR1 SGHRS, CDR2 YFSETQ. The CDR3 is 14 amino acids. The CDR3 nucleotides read TGCGCCAGCAGCTTGGCCTCGGGGAGAGAGACCCAGTACTTC. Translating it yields CASSLASGRETQYF. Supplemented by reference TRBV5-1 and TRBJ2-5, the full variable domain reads KAGVTQTPRYLIKTRGQQVTLSCSPISGHRSVSWYQQTPGQGLQFLFEYFSETQRNKGNFPGRFSGRQFSNSRSEMNVSTLELGDSALYLCASSLASGRETQYFGPGTRLLVL.

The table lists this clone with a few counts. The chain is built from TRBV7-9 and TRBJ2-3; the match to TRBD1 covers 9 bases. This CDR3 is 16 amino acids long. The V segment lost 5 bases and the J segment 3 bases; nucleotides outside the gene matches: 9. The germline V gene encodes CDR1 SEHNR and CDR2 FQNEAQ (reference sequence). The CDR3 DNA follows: TGTGCCAGCAGCCACTCCAGACAGGGGGGAACAGATACGCAGTATTTT. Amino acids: CASSHSRQGGTDTQYF.

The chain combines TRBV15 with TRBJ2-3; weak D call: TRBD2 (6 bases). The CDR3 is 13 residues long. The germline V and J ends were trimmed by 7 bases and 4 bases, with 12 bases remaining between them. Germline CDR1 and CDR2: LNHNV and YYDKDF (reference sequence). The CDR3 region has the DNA TGTGCCACCAAAGCGGAGGGATCAGATACGCAGTATTTT. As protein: CATKAEGSDTQYF.